The 10 T cell receptor beta chains given below trace back to one sample, sequenced in a study of blood T cells in healthy people across ages. PCR was performed a second time for roughly 7 to 12 cycles using a sample-barcoded 5' primer and a J-beta primer mix. TCRdb reprocessed the 5' RACE reads via MiXCR and lists one record per CDR3 protein. The sample includes roughly 570,000 distinct CDR3 sequences, roughly a quarter seen only once; the top ten take approximately 17%. Sequenced: blood. The receptors originated from a woman in her 70s in good health.

The J gene is TRBJ2-2, the V gene TRBV12-3 or TRBV12-4; 12 bases map to TRBD2. V lost 8 bases to trimming and J lost 3 bases; unmatched junction nucleotides: 4. The CDR3 extends over 15 amino acids. CDR3 in DNA: TGTGCCAGCCAACTAGCGGGGGGCTACACCGGGGAGCTGTTTTTT. Its protein product is CASQLAGGYTGELFF.

This chain uses TRBV29-1 with TRBJ2-7, with 10 bases fitting TRBD1. The germline CDR1 and CDR2 sequences are SQVTM and ANQGSEA. CDR3 length: 14 amino acids. V shed 6 bases, J shed 5 bases, and the junction held 10 bases outside the gene matches. The CDR3 DNA reads TGCAGCGTCATCCCGACAGGGGGCAACGACGAGCAGTACTTC. It codes for CSVIPTGGNDEQYF.

The V call is TRBV7-9, the J call TRBJ1-3; D call uncertain. The germline V and J ends were trimmed by 6 bases and 0 bases, with 9 bases remaining between them. The CDR3 has 14 amino acids. Germline loops: CDR1 SEHNR, CDR2 FQNEAQ (reference sequence). The CDR3 nucleotides are TGTGCCAGCAGGCAGACGAGCTCTGGAAACACCATATATTTT. Amino acid sequence: CASRQTSSGNTIYF.

The V call is TRBV4-3, the J call TRBJ2-7; D might be TRBD2 (6 bases). Germline CDR1 is LGHNA and CDR2 is YSLEER. The CDR3 covers 16 residues. V was trimmed by 0 bases and J by 6 bases, leaving 18 bases between them. This CDR3 is CASSQEYLAPAGEQYF. The CDR3, as DNA: TGCGCCAGCAGCCAAGAATACCTAGCGCCCGCTGGCGAGCAGTACTTC.

J is TRBJ2-1 and V is TRBV20-1, with D tentatively TRBD2 (7 bases). This CDR3 region has 14 residues. Germline lookup yields CDR1 DFQATT and CDR2 SNEGSKA (reference sequence). V was trimmed by 6 bases and J by 6 bases, leaving 18 bases between them. The CDR3 DNA is TGCAGTGCCTCCGAGGGGGGGGAGGGCAATGAGCAGTTCTTC. This translates into CSASEGGEGNEQFF.

A few counts support this clonotype. The V gene is TRBV2, the J gene TRBJ1-2; the D is unclear. The germline gives CDR1 SNHLY, CDR2 FYNNEI. Between the trimmed V and J ends, which lost 7 bases and 4 bases, there was a span of 13 bases. This CDR3 region has 13 residues. CDR3 nucleotides: TGTGCCAGCATGACGGTTGGAAGCTATGGCTACACCTTC. Translation gives CASMTVGSYGYTF.

The chain combines TRBV29-1 with TRBJ2-5; D may be TRBD1 (6 bases). CDR1 and CDR2 (germline): SQVTM, ANQGSEA. This CDR3 is built from 13 residues. Trimming took 2 bases from V and 5 from J, leaving 12 bases between them. The CDR3 spells CSVEFAQGETQYF. In nucleotides, the CDR3 is TGCAGCGTTGAATTTGCGCAGGGGGAGACCCAGTACTTC.

The V gene is TRBV28, the J gene TRBJ2-5, with 10 bases matching TRBD1. The J call may be wrong; the DNA end is better matched by TRBJ2-1. Germline V lookup: CDR1 MDHEN, CDR2 SYDVKM. The CDR3 totals 14 residues. The CDR3 DNA follows: TGTGCCAGCAGTCGACAGGGGGCCTTAAATGAGCAGTTCTTC. Residues: CASSRQGALNEQFF.

The V call is TRBV7-2, the J call TRBJ2-2, with 7 nucleotides matching TRBD2. CDR1 and CDR2 from the germline V gene are SGHTA and FQGNSA. The CDR3 loop spans 15 amino acids. V trimming: 5 bases; J trimming: 6 bases; junction bases outside the gene matches: 9. DNA of the CDR3: TGTGCCAGCAGCCAAGGTGGCGGGAGTTCCGGGGAGCTGTTTTTT. It translates to CASSQGGGSSGELFF.

This clonotype has just a few counts. This rearrangement joins TRBV20-1 to TRBJ2-5; 9 nucleotides align to TRBD2. The CDR3 sequence is 14 residues long. The junction had 3 bases not matched to a gene; V was cut back by 1 base and J by 3 bases. Germline assignment: CDR1 DFQATT and CDR2 SNEGSKA (reference sequence). CDR3 region: CSARGLAVKETQYF. As DNA, the CDR3 is TGCAGTGCTAGAGGACTAGCGGTGAAAGAGACCCAGTACTTC.